This entry concerns a single T cell receptor beta chain. The target antigen is unknown. This sample is part of a study of OX40 agonist ivuxolimab in advanced cancers. On the study more broadly: Patients enrolled in dose escalation were diagnosed with hepatocellular carcinoma, melanoma, renal cell or head and neck cancer. Prior therapy, whether anti-PD-1, anti-PD-L1 or anti-CTLA-4, was allowed, and roughly 40% had some. Points from the study as a whole: More expanded clones were found, on average, in CD8+ than in CD4+ T cells. In the 0.1-3.0 mg/kg groups, partial responders showed among the lowest expansion.

TCRdb keeps only in-frame clones here, not all; method: immunoSEQ multiplex PCR. The sample lists just over 60,000 clones; roughly 90% were seen once. The V and J ends lost 5 bases and 4 bases, in that order; junction bases with no gene match: 4. The V gene's germline CDR1 is MNHEY and CDR2 SVGAGI. This CDR3 has 13 amino acids. The receptor comes from an adult with an advanced solid tumor such as melanoma, head and neck, liver or kidney cancer. V usage is TRBV6-5 and J usage is TRBJ1-2; 7 nucleotides agree with TRBD1. The material sequenced was CD4+ or CD8+ T cells sorted from blood, taken in a trial of the OX40 agonist ivuxolimab. In DNA, the CDR3 is TGTGCCAGCAGTACGACAGGGACCTATGGCTACACCTTC. Translated: CASSTTGTYGYTF.